One sample yielded the 3 T cell receptor beta chains listed below, sequenced in a study of blood T cell repertoires in COVID-19. Assay: immunoSEQ multiplex PCR; the TCRdb copy retains only in-frame clones and omits some. The sample lists tens of thousands of clones, around 93% occurring once. Sequenced: peripheral blood. These receptors were collected from a human donor in a cohort sampled during active COVID-19.

The chain carries TRBV7-2 and TRBJ1-4; 7 bases line up with TRBD1. Germline trimming cut 5 bases from V and 3 bases from J; bases unmatched to any gene: 12. The CDR3 consists of 17 residues. Germline V gene lookup returns CDR1 SGHTA and CDR2 FQGNSA. The CDR3 region is CASSPHLQGVANEKLFF. The CDR3 DNA is TGTGCCAGCAGCCCCCACCTCCAGGGGGTGGCTAATGAAAAACTGTTTTTT.

The chain combines TRBV7-2 with TRBJ1-2; a possible D gene is TRBD1 (5 bases). The CDR3 is made up of 14 amino acids. Germline lookup yields CDR1 SGHTA and CDR2 FQGNSA. V was clipped by 6 bases and J by 1 base, with 12 bases between them. DNA of the CDR3: TGTGCCAGCAGGCCCCAGGGCCTTAACTATGGCTACACCTTC. Protein: CASRPQGLNYGYTF.

This CDR3 reads CSVEEGVGANVLTF. The DNA for the CDR3 is TGCAGCGTTGAAGAAGGGGTTGGGGCCAACGTCCTGACTTTC. V usage is TRBV29-1 and J usage is TRBJ2-6, with D maybe TRBD1 (5 bases). V dropped 0 bases and J dropped 3 bases, with 6 bases sitting between them. The V gene's germline CDR1 is SQVTM and CDR2 ANQGSEA. This CDR3 has 14 amino acids.